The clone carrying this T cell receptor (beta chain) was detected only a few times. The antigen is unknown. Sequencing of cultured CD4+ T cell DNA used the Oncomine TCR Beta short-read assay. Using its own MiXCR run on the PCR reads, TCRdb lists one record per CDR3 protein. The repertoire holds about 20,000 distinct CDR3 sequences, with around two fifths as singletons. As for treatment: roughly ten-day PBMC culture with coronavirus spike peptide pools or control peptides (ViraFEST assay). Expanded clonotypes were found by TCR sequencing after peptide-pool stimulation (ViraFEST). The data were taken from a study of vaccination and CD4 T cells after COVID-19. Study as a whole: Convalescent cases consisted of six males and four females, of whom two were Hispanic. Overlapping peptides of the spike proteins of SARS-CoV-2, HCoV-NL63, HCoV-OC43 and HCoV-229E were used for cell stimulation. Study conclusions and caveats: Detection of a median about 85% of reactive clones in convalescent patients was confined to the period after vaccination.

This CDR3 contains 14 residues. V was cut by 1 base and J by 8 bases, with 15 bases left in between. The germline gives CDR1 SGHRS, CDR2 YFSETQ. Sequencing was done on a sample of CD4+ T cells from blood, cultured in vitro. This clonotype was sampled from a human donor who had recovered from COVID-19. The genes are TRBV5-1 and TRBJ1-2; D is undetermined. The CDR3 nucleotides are TGCGCCAGCAGCTTGTTACCTGAGGTAGGGGGCTACACCTTC. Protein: CASSLLPEVGGYTF.